A selection of T cell receptor beta chains follows, all from one sample in a study of shared T cell receptors in the human thymus. Using immunoSEQ multiplex PCR, the repertoire was profiled, and TCRdb retains in-frame clones only, with some absent. Among 700,000 or so clones listed, around 85% were seen once. These data were also reused for a study on human thymus T cells.

Sequencing was carried out using thymocytes. The receptor set was obtained from a girl less than two years old with a congenital heart defect. Both conserved end residues are part of each CDR3. A D gene is named only where the DNA matches it firmly. Expanded clones are given a class, and other clones once, few, many or no size at all.

J gene: TRBJ1-5
D gene: -
V gene: TRBV6-1
clone size: -
CDR3 protein: CASSRGYDQPQHF
CDR3 DNA: TGTGCCAGCAGCAGGGGATACGATCAGCCCCAGCATTTT

J gene: TRBJ1-2
D gene: -
V gene: TRBV6-4
clone size: -
CDR3 protein: CATQLNGGYTF
CDR3 DNA: TGTGCCACCCAATTGAACGGGGGCTACACCTTC

J gene: TRBJ2-7
D gene: TRBD1
V gene: TRBV4-1
clone size: -
CDR3 protein: CASSQLQGALRPYEQYF
CDR3 DNA: TGCGCCAGCAGCCAACTACAGGGGGCCCTTAGACCCTACGAGCAGTACTTC

J gene: TRBJ2-1
D gene: -
V gene: TRBV7-3
clone size: -
CDR3 protein: CASSPTGLGHYGEQFF
CDR3 DNA: TGTGCCAGCAGCCCGACGGGTCTAGGCCATTATGGTGAGCAGTTCTTC

J gene: TRBJ1-2
D gene: -
V gene: TRBV6-5
clone size: -
CDR3 protein: CASSKWGGGYTF
CDR3 DNA: TGTGCCAGCAGTAAATGGGGGGGAGGCTACACCTTC

J gene: TRBJ1-1
D gene: -
V gene: TRBV7-2
clone size: -
CDR3 protein: CASSLVGEMNTEAFF
CDR3 DNA: TGTGCCAGCAGCTTAGTGGGAGAGATGAACACTGAAGCTTTCTTT

J gene: TRBJ1-1
D gene: -
V gene: TRBV7-2
clone size: -
CDR3 protein: CASSFPRGSVRDTEAFF
CDR3 DNA: TGTGCCAGCAGCTTCCCGCGGGGATCGGTGAGGGACACTGAAGCTTTCTTT

J gene: TRBJ1-1
D gene: -
V gene: TRBV10-3
clone size: -
CDR3 protein: CAIGSRGRVTEAFF
CDR3 DNA: TGTGCCATCGGATCACGGGGGAGGGTCACTGAAGCTTTCTTT

J gene: TRBJ1-4
D gene: -
V gene: TRBV6-6
clone size: -
CDR3 protein: CASSHGLLPREKLFF
CDR3 DNA: TGTGCCAGCAGCCACGGACTGTTGCCTCGGGAAAAACTGTTTTTT

J gene: TRBJ2-7
D gene: -
V gene: TRBV6-1
clone size: -
CDR3 protein: CASSVVRNHEQYF
CDR3 DNA: TGTGCCAGCAGTGTAGTCAGGAACCACGAGCAGTACTTC

J gene: TRBJ2-7
D gene: -
V gene: TRBV10-1
clone size: -
CDR3 protein: CASSDPTGREQYF
CDR3 DNA: TGCGCCAGCAGTGATCCGACAGGCCGTGAGCAGTACTTC

J gene: TRBJ1-2
D gene: TRBD1
V gene: TRBV4-1
clone size: -
CDR3 protein: CASSRRDSHSSADYGYTF
CDR3 DNA: TGCGCCAGCAGCCGGAGGGACAGCCACTCTAGCGCGGACTATGGCTACACCTTC

J gene: TRBJ2-1
D gene: -
V gene: TRBV11-2
clone size: -
CDR3 protein: CASSLGGGTAFPEQFF
CDR3 DNA: TGTGCCAGCAGCTTAGGAGGCGGGACGGCGTTCCCTGAGCAGTTCTTC

J gene: TRBJ2-1
D gene: TRBD1
V gene: TRBV29-1
clone size: -
CDR3 protein: CSAPGQAIRGQFF
CDR3 DNA: TGCAGCGCCCCGGGACAGGCAATACGGGGGCAGTTCTTC

J gene: TRBJ2-1
D gene: TRBD1
V gene: TRBV29-1
clone size: -
CDR3 protein: CSVPTTTGGEWVAQDEQFF
CDR3 DNA: TGCAGCGTGCCGACTACTACAGGGGGAGAGTGGGTTGCGCAGGATGAGCAGTTCTTC

J gene: TRBJ1-2
D gene: TRBD1
V gene: TRBV5-6
clone size: once
CDR3 protein: CASSGRDRGPDNYGYTF
CDR3 DNA: TGTGCCAGCAGCGGTAGGGACAGGGGGCCGGATAACTATGGCTACACCTTC

J gene: TRBJ1-2
D gene: TRBD1
V gene: TRBV4-1
clone size: -
CDR3 protein: CASNPNSGTAYGYTF
CDR3 DNA: TGCGCCAGCAACCCAAATTCCGGGACAGCTTATGGCTACACCTTC

J gene: TRBJ2-5
D gene: TRBD1
V gene: TRBV6-5
clone size: -
CDR3 protein: CASSYERTGAMGEQYF
CDR3 DNA: TGTGCCAGCAGTTACGAAAGGACAGGAGCTATGGGGGAGCAGTACTTC

J gene: TRBJ2-1
D gene: TRBD1
V gene: TRBV27
clone size: -
CDR3 protein: CASSTLRQGGNEQFF
CDR3 DNA: TGTGCCAGCAGTACCCTCAGACAGGGTGGGAATGAGCAGTTCTTC

J gene: TRBJ1-6
D gene: -
V gene: TRBV5-1
clone size: -
CDR3 protein: CASSPTGRPRYNSPLHF
CDR3 DNA: TGCGCCAGCAGCCCTACAGGGCGACCACGCTATAATTCCCCCCTCCACTTT

J gene: TRBJ1-2
D gene: -
V gene: TRBV25-1
clone size: once
CDR3 protein: CATQSFRYGYTF
CDR3 DNA: TGTGCCACACAGTCCTTCCGCTATGGCTACACCTTC

J gene: TRBJ1-2
D gene: -
V gene: TRBV28
clone size: -
CDR3 protein: CASSLSGGRNPIINPAGYTF
CDR3 DNA: TGTGCCAGCAGTTTATCGGGGGGGCGCAACCCCATTATCAATCCCGCGGGCTACACCTTC

J gene: TRBJ1-2
D gene: TRBD1
V gene: TRBV4-1
clone size: -
CDR3 protein: CASSQDTGGGGYTF
CDR3 DNA: TGCGCCAGCAGCCAAGACACAGGGGGCGGTGGCTACACCTTC

J gene: TRBJ1-1
D gene: -
V gene: TRBV6-5
clone size: -
CDR3 protein: CASSRVRTEAFF
CDR3 DNA: TGTGCCAGCAGCCGGGTTAGGACTGAAGCTTTCTTT

J gene: TRBJ1-1
D gene: TRBD1
V gene: TRBV27
clone size: -
CDR3 protein: CATTHLETGTGRTEAFF
CDR3 DNA: TGTGCCACCACCCATCTTGAGACCGGGACAGGGAGAACTGAAGCTTTCTTT

J gene: TRBJ2-1
D gene: TRBD2
V gene: TRBV6-5
clone size: -
CDR3 protein: CASRRLALSYNEQFF
CDR3 DNA: TGTGCCAGCAGACGACTAGCTTTGTCCTACAATGAGCAGTTCTTC

J gene: TRBJ2-1
D gene: -
V gene: TRBV2
clone size: -
CDR3 protein: CASSDVADSYNEQFF
CDR3 DNA: TGTGCCAGCAGTGACGTGGCTGACTCCTACAATGAGCAGTTCTTC

J gene: TRBJ1-6
D gene: -
V gene: TRBV6-4
clone size: -
CDR3 protein: CASSRDTNNSPLHF
CDR3 DNA: TGTGCCAGCAGCCGGGACACCAATAATTCACCCCTCCACTTT

J gene: TRBJ2-1
D gene: TRBD1
V gene: TRBV7-6
clone size: -
CDR3 protein: CASSLYQGANEQFF
CDR3 DNA: TGTGCCAGCAGCTTATATCAGGGGGCTAATGAGCAGTTCTTC

J gene: TRBJ2-3
D gene: -
V gene: TRBV29-1
clone size: -
CDR3 protein: CSVGVGEDTQYF
CDR3 DNA: TGCAGCGTCGGAGTGGGTGAGGATACGCAGTATTTT

J gene: TRBJ1-4
D gene: -
V gene: TRBV9
clone size: -
CDR3 protein: CASSPREGATNEKLFF
CDR3 DNA: TGTGCCAGCAGCCCCAGGGAAGGGGCAACTAATGAAAAACTGTTTTTT

J gene: TRBJ2-4
D gene: TRBD1
V gene: TRBV28
clone size: -
CDR3 protein: CASSPRDRGFLAKNIQYF
CDR3 DNA: TGTGCCAGCAGTCCCCGGGACAGGGGATTTCTAGCCAAAAACATTCAGTACTTC

J gene: TRBJ1-5
D gene: -
V gene: TRBV27
clone size: -
CDR3 protein: CASRHRARNQPQHF
CDR3 DNA: TGTGCCAGCAGACACAGGGCCCGCAATCAGCCCCAGCATTTT

J gene: TRBJ2-7
D gene: -
V gene: TRBV7-9
clone size: -
CDR3 protein: CASSSQEIRDYEQYF
CDR3 DNA: TGTGCCAGCAGCTCGCAAGAGATCCGGGACTACGAGCAGTACTTC

J gene: TRBJ1-2
D gene: -
V gene: TRBV4-1
clone size: -
CDR3 protein: CASSQGGGPVKANYGYTF
CDR3 DNA: TGCGCCAGCAGCCAGGGGGGGGGCCCTGTTAAAGCTAACTATGGCTACACCTTC

J gene: TRBJ2-7
D gene: TRBD2
V gene: TRBV5-1
clone size: -
CDR3 protein: CASSFGLAGGDPYEQYF
CDR3 DNA: TGCGCCAGCAGCTTCGGACTAGCGGGGGGGGACCCCTACGAGCAGTACTTC

J gene: TRBJ1-1
D gene: -
V gene: TRBV4-3
clone size: -
CDR3 protein: CASSPGQEGYTEAFF
CDR3 DNA: TGCGCCAGCAGCCCCGGCCAGGAGGGTTACACTGAAGCTTTCTTT

J gene: TRBJ2-5
D gene: -
V gene: TRBV12-5
clone size: -
CDR3 protein: CASGPGGRDRAQETQYF
CDR3 DNA: TGTGCTAGTGGTCCGGGGGGGAGGGACAGGGCCCAAGAGACCCAGTACTTC

J gene: TRBJ1-1
D gene: -
V gene: TRBV15
clone size: -
CDR3 protein: CATSRDRASGGEAFF
CDR3 DNA: TGTGCCACCAGCAGAGATCGTGCGAGCGGTGGTGAAGCTTTCTTT

J gene: TRBJ2-1
D gene: TRBD1
V gene: TRBV28
clone size: -
CDR3 protein: CASSVQGVVYEQFF
CDR3 DNA: TGTGCCAGCAGTGTACAGGGGGTTGTTTATGAGCAGTTCTTC

J gene: TRBJ1-3
D gene: -
V gene: TRBV7-9
clone size: -
CDR3 protein: CASSPPTQYFSGNTIYF
CDR3 DNA: TGTGCCAGCAGCCCCCCGACACAGTACTTCTCTGGAAACACCATATATTTT

J gene: TRBJ1-6
D gene: -
V gene: TRBV9
clone size: few
CDR3 protein: CASSVGLDSSYNSPLHF
CDR3 DNA: TGTGCCAGCAGCGTAGGTTTGGACAGCTCCTATAATTCACCCCTCCACTTT